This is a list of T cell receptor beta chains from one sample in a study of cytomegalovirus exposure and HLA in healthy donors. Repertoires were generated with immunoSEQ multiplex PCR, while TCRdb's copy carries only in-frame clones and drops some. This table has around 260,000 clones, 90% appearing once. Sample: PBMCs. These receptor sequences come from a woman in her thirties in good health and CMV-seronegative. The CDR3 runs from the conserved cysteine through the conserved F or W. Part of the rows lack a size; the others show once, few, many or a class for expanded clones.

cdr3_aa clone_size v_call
CASSDPASGRRQTDTQYF NA TRBV2
CASSQYRGRQPQHF NA TRBV4-3
CASSQGQQETQYF NA TRBV18
CASSPSAGQGLTEQYF NA TRBV4-2
CASSVGDGQETQYF NA TRBV9
CASSLWVNSYTDTQYF NA TRBV7-9
CASKLAGTDTQYF NA TRBV27
CASSQDGGTQYF NA TRBV4-1
CASSITSGTYEQYF NA TRBV7-6
CSVRVPGANVLTF once TRBV29-1
CSVGEGMRETQYF NA TRBV29-1
CSVEGGNEQYF NA TRBV29-1
CASSLGQVSNQPQHF once TRBV7-2
CASRTDWLTDTQYF once TRBV2
CASSFGTGSQPQHF once TRBV28
CASSLIGTDTQYF NA TRBV7-3
CASRQGGTGPSYGYTF once TRBV14
CASSQATTGDQETQYF few TRBV4-1
CASSYVRNTDTQYF once TRBV6-5
CSVEGGQAYEQYF once TRBV29-1
CASSVAEGAYEQYF NA TRBV9
CASSFGVLYEQYF NA TRBV27